The text below deals with one T cell receptor (beta chain). This clonotype was recorded at least ten times. Its antigen has not been determined. Base qualities are not provided; no much larger clone lies one nucleotide away. Expansion of CD8+CD57+ cells had been shown by flow cytometry in the patients chosen for sequencing. Severe acquired aplastic anemia was diagnosed in all patients according to International Study of Aplastic Anemia and Agranulocytosis and Camitta criteria. No patient had received any therapy when blood was sampled. The study deep-sequenced TCR repertoires of sorted CD4+ and CD8+ blood T cells from severe aplastic anemia patients and healthy subjects. Patients were enrolled in the USA under clinicaltrials.gov protocols 00001620, 01623167, 00001397, 00071045, 00081523 and 00961064. Ficoll-Paque density gradient centrifugation was used to isolate peripheral blood mononuclear cells. Before DNA was extracted, CD4+ and CD8+ T cells were sorted using either FACS or magnetic beads.

Genomic DNA served as template for TCR beta VDJ combination and CDR3 sequence profiling. An Illumina HiSeq 2000 was used for TCR repertoire sequencing. The original methods were these. TRBV/TRBJ rearrangement plots, CDR3 size and DJ length profiles, and Simpson's diversity index were used to evaluate the repertoires. The most abundant DNA sequence in the deep sequencing data was defined as the immunodominant clone. CDR3 amino acid sequences were screened for sharing across subjects and were compared with published repertoires and the VDJdb database. TCRdb took the public reads, trimmed them with fastp at Q25, ran MiXCR for clone calling and kept in-frame beta chains. Under each unique CDR3 protein, matching rows form one entry showing the most common genes and DNA. The V and J calls come from TCRdb's annotation, not from the publication. Recorded for this sample are some 150,000 distinct CDR3 sequences; over 70% of them occurred a single time. Of the sample, more than 35% falls within the top ten clones.

The record originates from a study of CD8+CD57+ T cells in acquired aplastic anemia (dated by TCRdb to the late 2010s). Describing the broader study: On average, sorted CD4+ and CD8+ cells yielded around 3.4 ug of extracted DNA, with a range of about 0.17 to 27.4 ug. CD8+CD57+ expansion was defined as a frequency above the mean frequency observed in healthy subjects. Overall study outcomes, separate from this receptor: Although 25 to 30 CD8+ CDR3 sequences were shared by patients and controls, these sequences appeared highly expressed in patients and within the immunodominant clones of patients. Between patients and healthy controls, no significant difference in CD8+ Simpson's diversity was found (P=0.060).

V was cut back by 0 bases and J by 4 bases, leaving a gap of 15 bases between them. Inclusive of the bounding cysteine and phenylalanine, the CDR3 is 16 residues long. Just the 48-base CDR3 DNA is kept, in frame starting at base 1. Based on the germline V gene (reference sequence), the CDR1 and CDR2 sequences are LGHDT and YNNKEL. The receptor chain draws on TRBV3-1 and TRBJ1-1; the D segment cannot be called with confidence. The sample comprised sorted CD4+, CD8+, or CD8+CD57+ T cells (not recorded which) from PBMCs. The clonotype originates from a human donor with aplastic anemia. CDR3 reads: CASSQDPEGRGTEAFF. The sequenced DNA: TGTGCCAGCAGCCAAGATCCGGAAGGGAGAGGCACTGAAGCTTTCTTT.